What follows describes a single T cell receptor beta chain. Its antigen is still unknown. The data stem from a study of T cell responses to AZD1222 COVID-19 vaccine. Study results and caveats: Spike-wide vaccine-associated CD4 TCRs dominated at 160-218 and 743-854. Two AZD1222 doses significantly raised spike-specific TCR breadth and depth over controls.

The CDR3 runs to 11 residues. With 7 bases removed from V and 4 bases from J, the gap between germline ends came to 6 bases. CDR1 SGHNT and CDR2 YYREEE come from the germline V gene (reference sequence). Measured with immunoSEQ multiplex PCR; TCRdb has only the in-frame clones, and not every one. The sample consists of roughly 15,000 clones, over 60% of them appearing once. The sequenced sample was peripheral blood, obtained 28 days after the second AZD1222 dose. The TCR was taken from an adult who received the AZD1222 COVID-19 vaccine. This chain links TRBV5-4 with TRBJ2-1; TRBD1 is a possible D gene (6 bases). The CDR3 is CASQGYNEQFF. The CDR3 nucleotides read TGTGCCAGCCAGGGGTACAATGAGCAGTTCTTC.